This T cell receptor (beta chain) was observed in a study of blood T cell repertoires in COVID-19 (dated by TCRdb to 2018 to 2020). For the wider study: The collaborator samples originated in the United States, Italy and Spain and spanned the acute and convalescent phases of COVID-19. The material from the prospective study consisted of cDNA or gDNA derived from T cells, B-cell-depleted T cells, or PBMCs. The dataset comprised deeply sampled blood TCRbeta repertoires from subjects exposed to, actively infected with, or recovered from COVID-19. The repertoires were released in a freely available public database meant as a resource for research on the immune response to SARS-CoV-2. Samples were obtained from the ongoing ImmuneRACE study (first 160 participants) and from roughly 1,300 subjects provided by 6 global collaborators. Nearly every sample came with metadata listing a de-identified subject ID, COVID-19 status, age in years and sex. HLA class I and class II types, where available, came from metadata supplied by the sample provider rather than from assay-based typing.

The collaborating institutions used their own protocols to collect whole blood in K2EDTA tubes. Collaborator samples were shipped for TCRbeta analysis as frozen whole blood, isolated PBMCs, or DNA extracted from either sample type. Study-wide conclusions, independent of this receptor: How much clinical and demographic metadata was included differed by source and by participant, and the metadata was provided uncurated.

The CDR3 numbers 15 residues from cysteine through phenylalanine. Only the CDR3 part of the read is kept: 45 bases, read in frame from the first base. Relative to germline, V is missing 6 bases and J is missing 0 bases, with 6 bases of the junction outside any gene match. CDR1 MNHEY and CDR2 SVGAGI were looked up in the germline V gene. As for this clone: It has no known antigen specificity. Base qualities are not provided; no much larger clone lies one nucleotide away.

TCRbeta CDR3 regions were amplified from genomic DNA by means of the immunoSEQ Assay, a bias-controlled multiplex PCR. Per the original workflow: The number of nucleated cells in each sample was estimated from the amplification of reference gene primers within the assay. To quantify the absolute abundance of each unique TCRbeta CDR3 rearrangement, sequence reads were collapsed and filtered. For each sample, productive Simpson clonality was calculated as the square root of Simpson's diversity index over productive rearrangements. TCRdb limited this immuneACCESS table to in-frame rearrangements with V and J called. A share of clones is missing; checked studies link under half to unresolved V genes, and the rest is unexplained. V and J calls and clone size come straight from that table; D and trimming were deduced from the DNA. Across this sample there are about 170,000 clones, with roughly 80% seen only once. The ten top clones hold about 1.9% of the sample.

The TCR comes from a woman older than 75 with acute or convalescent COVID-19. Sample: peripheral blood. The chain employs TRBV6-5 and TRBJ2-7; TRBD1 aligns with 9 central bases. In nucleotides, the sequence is TGTGCCAGCAGAGCGACAGGGGGAGGCTCCTACGAGCAGTACTTC. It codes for CASRATGGGSYEQYF.